The 15 T cell receptor beta chains given below trace back to one sample, sequenced in a study of cytomegalovirus exposure and HLA in healthy donors. The PCR ran on 60 Vbeta and 13 Jbeta primers. Libraries were prepared by immunoSEQ multiplex PCR; TCRdb keeps only in-frame clonotypes and omits some of them. The data show some 180,000 clones, 75% seen once. Sequences were obtained from PBMCs. These receptors all come from a male donor in good health and CMV-seronegative.

V is TRBV19 and J is TRBJ1-4; possibly TRBD1 for D (5 bases). CDR3 size: 15 residues. Trimming left V 7 bases short and J 8 bases short, with 20 bases between. Germline V lookup: CDR1 LNHDA, CDR2 SQIVND (reference sequence). CDR3 sequence (DNA): TGTGCCAGTAAAGGTGGTCCAGGGAGGGAGGAAAAACTGTTTTTT. Amino acid sequence: CASKGGPGREEKLFF.

V is TRBV6-6 and J is TRBJ1-4; D not resolved. Germline-derived CDR1 and CDR2 are MNHNY and SVGAGI (reference sequence). The length of the CDR3 is 11 residues. Trimming pared 10 bases from V and 7 bases from J, leaving 10 bases between. The CDR3 region is CATAGAEKLFF. DNA of the CDR3: TGTGCCACCGCAGGCGCTGAAAAACTGTTTTTT.

V gene TRBV7-9 combines with J gene TRBJ2-7; no reliable D call. The CDR3 length is 12 residues. Germline V gene lookup returns CDR1 SEHNR and CDR2 FQNEAQ (reference sequence). Trimming shortened V by 4 bases and J by 0 bases, and 4 bases separated the two germline ends. The CDR3 nucleotides read TGTGCCAGCAGCTGGAGCTCCTACGAGCAGTACTTC. Translated: CASSWSSYEQYF.

This chain links TRBV13 with TRBJ1-1, with 7 bases that match TRBD1. The germline V gene has CDR1 PRHDT and CDR2 FYEKMQ (reference sequence). The CDR3 has 13 amino acids. V lost 4 bases and J lost 5; bases outside the gene matches: 4. This CDR3 is CASSSSQGTEAFF. CDR3 nucleotide sequence: TGTGCCAGCAGCTCCTCACAGGGGACTGAAGCTTTCTTT.

Turning to this clone: Other DNA sequences in this specimen translate into the identical CDR3. V is TRBV6-5 and J is TRBJ2-7; 9 nucleotides match TRBD1. Germline CDR1 MNHEY, CDR2 SVGAGI. V trimming: 0 bases; J trimming: 1 base; junction bases outside the gene matches: 1. CDR3 length equals 15 residues. In DNA, the CDR3 is TGTGCCAGCAGTTACTCGGGGACAGGGTCCTACGAGCAGTACTTC. Translated, it gives CASSYSGTGSYEQYF.

The chain employs TRBV6-6 and TRBJ1-5; D gene ambiguous. Trimming pared 2 bases from V and 3 bases from J, leaving 8 bases between. Germline V gene lookup returns CDR1 MNHNY and CDR2 SVGAGI (reference sequence). There are 14 residues in the CDR3. The CDR3 nucleotides read TGTGCCAGCAGTTACATGCCTAACAATCAGCCCCAGCATTTT. Translating it yields CASSYMPNNQPQHF.

This clone was seen more than once but under ten times. The V call is TRBV4-3, the J call TRBJ1-5, with D unresolved. From germline, CDR1 is LGHNA and CDR2 YSLEER. Trimming took 0 bases from V and 3 from J, leaving 9 bases between them. CDR3 length: 15 residues. CDR3 region: CASSQDLADNQPQHF. In DNA form, the CDR3 reads TGCGCCAGCAGCCAAGATCTCGCGGACAATCAGCCCCAGCATTTT.

The chain employs TRBV5-1 and TRBJ2-3, with 14 positions matching TRBD2. In germline, CDR1 is SGHRS, CDR2 YFSETQ. V lost 4 bases and J lost 7; bases outside the gene matches: 8. This CDR3 spans 16 amino acids. The CDR3 region is CASSGGTSGSFYTQYF. CDR3 sequence (DNA): TGCGCCAGCAGCGGGGGGACTAGCGGGAGTTTCTATACGCAGTATTTT.

The chain uses TRBV4-2 and TRBJ2-3; D gene ambiguous. The germline V and J ends were trimmed by 1 base and 5 bases, with 4 bases remaining between them. The CDR3 is 12 amino acids. Germline values: CDR1 LGHNA, CDR2 YNFKEQ. The CDR3 nucleotides are TGTGCCAGCAGCCAAGGCGAAGATACGCAGTATTTT. It yields the protein CASSQGEDTQYF.

This chain joins TRBV9 and TRBJ1-5; 8 positions agree with TRBD1. V shed 5 bases and J 2 bases; nucleotides not matched to a gene: 3. The CDR3 totals 14 residues. Germline CDR1 SGDLS, CDR2 YYNGEE. CDR3 loop: CASSRGQGNQPQHF. For the CDR3, the DNA is TGTGCCAGCAGTCGGGGACAGGGCAATCAGCCCCAGCATTTT.

This clone was detected a few times. V is TRBV6-5 and J is TRBJ2-7, with 7 bases matching TRBD1. Germline trimming cut 0 bases from V and 4 bases from J; bases unmatched to any gene: 9. CDR3 size: 16 residues. Germline V CDR1 and CDR2: MNHEY, SVGAGI. In nucleotides, the CDR3 is TGTGCCAGCAGTTACTCGGGGTCCAGGGGGTTGTACGAGCAGTACTTC. Protein: CASSYSGSRGLYEQYF.

This chain uses TRBV30 with TRBJ2-1; no reliable D call. V was cut by 0 bases and J by 0 bases, with 9 bases left in between. Germline CDR1 is GTSNPN and CDR2 is SVGIG (reference sequence). The CDR3 is 15 amino acids. CDR3 loop: CAWSVVLRSYNEQFF. DNA for the CDR3: TGTGCCTGGAGTGTAGTACTGCGCTCCTACAATGAGCAGTTCTTC.

The chain recombines TRBV6-5 with TRBJ2-5; D call uncertain. Trimming removed 2 bases from V and 4 bases from J, with 2 bases in between. CDR3 size: 11 residues. Germline values: CDR1 MNHEY, CDR2 SVGAGI. The CDR3 coding sequence is TGTGCCAGCAGTTACCTAGAGACCCAGTACTTC. Protein product: CASSYLETQYF.

The chain has TRBV30 and TRBJ2-7, with 10 bases matching TRBD1. V trimming: 3 bases; J trimming: 2 bases; junction bases outside the gene matches: 7. The germline CDR1 and CDR2 sequences are GTSNPN and SVGIG (reference sequence). The CDR3 has 15 residues. CDR3 nucleotides: TGTGCCTGGAGATGGGGGACAGGGGCTCCCTACGAGCAGTACTTC. Translation gives CAWRWGTGAPYEQYF.

This rearrangement joins TRBV19 to TRBJ2-1, with 12 bases aligning to TRBD2. Trimming took 10 bases from V and 4 from J; bases not matched to a gene: 5. The CDR3 has 14 amino acids. The germline V gene has CDR1 LNHDA and CDR2 SQIVND (reference sequence). CDR3 DNA sequence: TGTGCCACCCGACTAGCGGGAGAGTACAATGAGCAGTTCTTC. It encodes CATRLAGEYNEQFF.